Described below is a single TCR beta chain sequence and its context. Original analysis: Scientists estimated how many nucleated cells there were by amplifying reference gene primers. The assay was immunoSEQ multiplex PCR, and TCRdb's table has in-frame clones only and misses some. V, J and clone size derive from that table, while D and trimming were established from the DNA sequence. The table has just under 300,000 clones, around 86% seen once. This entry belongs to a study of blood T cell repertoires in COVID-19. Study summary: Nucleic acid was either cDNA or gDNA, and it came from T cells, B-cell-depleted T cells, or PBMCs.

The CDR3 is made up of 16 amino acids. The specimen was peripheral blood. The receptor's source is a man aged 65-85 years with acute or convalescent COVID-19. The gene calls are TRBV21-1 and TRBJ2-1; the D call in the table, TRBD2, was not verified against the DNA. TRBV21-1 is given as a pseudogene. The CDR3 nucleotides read TGTGCCAGCAGCAAGGCACTAGCGGGAGACAGGAATGAGCAGTTCTTC. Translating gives CASSKALAGDRNEQFF.